Listed here is a single T cell receptor (beta chain). What it binds is unknown. This sample is part of a study of graft-versus-host responses after intestinal transplantation. Study context: All recipients were transplanted with multivisceral, liver-intestinal, or isolated intestinal grafts. Once they had received anti-thymocyte globulin induction, all recipients took tacrolimus and steroids for approximately 3 years. Findings of the study overall: GvH clones appeared in recipient marrow, some first in ileum or blood.

The protocol was immunoSEQ multiplex PCR, while the TCRdb copy is restricted to in-frame clones and leaves out a portion. Found here are tens of thousands of clones, about 93% of them singletons; the top ten hold about 2.9%. The sequence was collected from a human patient who received an intestinal transplant, so some T cells may come from the graft donor. Sequenced here: PBMCs, sampled roughly 120 days after intestinal transplantation.

For the CDR3, the DNA is TGTGCCAGCACCCGGGACAGACTGTCCAATGAGCAGTTCTTC. This codes for CASTRDRLSNEQFF. The chain is built from TRBV28 and TRBJ2-1; 7 bases map to TRBD1. The junction had 9 bases not matched to a gene; V was cut back by 7 bases and J by 6 bases. The length of the CDR3 is 14 residues. From germline, CDR1 is MDHEN and CDR2 SYDVKM.